A single sample gave rise to the 12 T cell receptor beta chains below, sequenced in a study of blood T cell repertoires in COVID-19. Some clones are missing from TCRdb's copy, which holds only in-frame ones; the method was immunoSEQ multiplex PCR. The sample records 110,000 to 150,000 clones, approximately 87% being singletons. The sequenced material came from peripheral blood. The receptors here all came from a human donor in a cohort sampled during active COVID-19.

This rearrangement joins TRBV7-9 to TRBJ1-1; 12 bases map to TRBD1. Germline V gene lookup returns CDR1 SEHNR and CDR2 FQNEAQ (reference sequence). Trimming removed 5 bases from V and 3 bases from J; junction bases left unmatched: 7. The CDR3 extends over 16 amino acids. The CDR3 nucleotides are TGTGCCAGCAGCCAAGGGACAGGGGGCGTTTACACTGAAGCTTTCTTT. Translating gives CASSQGTGGVYTEAFF.

The V gene is TRBV11-3, the J gene TRBJ2-3; D is ambiguous. Trimming pared 4 bases from V and 2 bases from J, leaving 10 bases between. The CDR3 is made up of 14 amino acids. Per germline, CDR1 SGHNT and CDR2 YENEEA. CDR3 nucleotides: TGTGCCAGCAGCTCCCGGGTTCTCACAGATACGCAGTATTTT. Residues: CASSSRVLTDTQYF.

V gene TRBV18 combines with J gene TRBJ2-1; 12 bases are shared with TRBD2. V gave up 1 base and J gave up 10 bases; unmatched junction bases: 8. Germline CDR1 KGHSH, CDR2 LQKENI. CDR3 length equals 16 residues. CDR3 sequence: CASSPLLAGGMGEQFF. CDR3 sequence (DNA): TGTGCCAGCTCACCACTCCTAGCGGGAGGGATGGGCGAGCAGTTCTTC.

This rearrangement joins TRBV7-2 to TRBJ2-5; D is perhaps TRBD1 (6 bases). Germline values: CDR1 SGHTA, CDR2 FQGNSA. The length of the CDR3 is 15 residues. V lost 5 bases to trimming and J lost 4 bases, with 17 bases between them. DNA for the CDR3: TGTGCCAGCAGCCCCCAGTTAGGGGGTGGAGAGACCCAGTACTTC. It is translated as CASSPQLGGGETQYF.

This clone was counted a few times. This chain uses TRBV29-1 with TRBJ2-2; 7 bases agree with TRBD1. Per germline, CDR1 SQVTM and CDR2 ANQGSEA. V trimming: 2 bases; J trimming: 5 bases; junction bases outside the gene matches: 2. The CDR3 totals 13 residues. CDR3 protein: CSVENRGTGELFF. The CDR3 DNA reads as TGCAGCGTTGAAAACAGGGGAACCGGGGAGCTGTTTTTT.

The rearrangement links TRBV19 to TRBJ1-3, with 9 bases aligning to TRBD1. CDR1 and CDR2 (germline): LNHDA, SQIVND (reference sequence). The J segment lost 4 bases and the V segment lost 8 bases, leaving 6 bases of the junction unmatched. The CDR3 sequence is 14 residues long. As DNA, the CDR3 is TGTGCCAGTGGGGGACAGGGCAAAGGAAACACCATATATTTT. It is translated as CASGGQGKGNTIYF.

V and J are TRBV5-1 and TRBJ1-6, with unresolved D. The CDR3 is made up of 13 amino acids. V was clipped by 1 base and J by 7 bases, with 6 bases between them. Germline V lookup: CDR1 SGHRS, CDR2 YFSETQ. The CDR3 protein is CASSLSGNSPLHF. CDR3 in DNA: TGCGCCAGCAGCTTGTCGGGGAATTCACCCCTCCACTTT. Full variable domain (remainder filled in from reference TRBV5-1 and TRBJ1-6): KAGVTQTPRYLIKTRGQQVTLSCSPISGHRSVSWYQQTPGQGLQFLFEYFSETQRNKGNFPGRFSGRQFSNSRSEMNVSTLELGDSALYLCASSLSGNSPLHFGNGTRLTVT.

This clone turned up a few times. V gene TRBV5-8 combines with J gene TRBJ1-6; TRBD1 agrees at 10 bases. This CDR3 is 15 amino acids long. V was pared by 6 bases and J by 6 bases, with 6 bases of the junction left unmatched. The germline CDR1 and CDR2 sequences are SGHTS and YDEGEE. The CDR3 protein is CASNRQGAPNSPLHF. The CDR3, as DNA: TGTGCCAGCAACAGACAGGGGGCGCCTAATTCACCCCTCCACTTT. Using reference TRBV5-8 and TRBJ1-6 for the parts outside the CDR3, the full variable domain is EAGVTQSPTHLIKTRGQQATLRCSPISGHTSVYWYQQALGLGLQFLLWYDEGEERNRGNFPPRFSGRQFPNYSSELNVNALELEDSALYLCASNRQGAPNSPLHFGNGTRLTVT.

The chain links TRBV5-1 to TRBJ2-7; D call uncertain. Trimming shortened V by 2 bases and J by 9 bases, and 21 bases separated the two germline ends. CDR3 size: 15 residues. The V gene's germline CDR1 is SGHRS and CDR2 YFSETQ. The CDR3: CASSLEGAVEGWQYV. In DNA form, the CDR3 reads TGCGCCAGCAGCTTAGAAGGTGCGGTTGAAGGTTGGCAGTACGTC.

The chain carries TRBV11-2 and TRBJ2-3, with TRBD2 matching 10 bases. In germline, CDR1 is SGHAT, CDR2 FQNNGV. The CDR3 totals 19 residues. With V trimmed by 5 bases and J by 0 bases, 14 bases remained unmatched. The CDR3 DNA follows: TGTGCCAGCAGCCTCCAACAGGGGGTAGCGGGAGGCAGCACAGATACGCAGTATTTT. Protein sequence: CASSLQQGVAGGSTDTQYF.

The CDR3, as DNA: TGTGCCAGCAGCGTGGAACGGGGGGTGAGCTACGAGCAGTACTTC. It codes for CASSVERGVSYEQYF. The chain links TRBV11-3 to TRBJ2-7; the match to TRBD2 covers 7 bases. This CDR3 has 15 residues. The germline CDR1 and CDR2 sequences are SGHNT and YENEEA. Trimming took 5 bases from V and 3 from J; bases not matched to a gene: 10.

V is TRBV5-5 and J is TRBJ2-7; 10 nucleotides agree with TRBD2. V lost 2 bases, J lost 4 bases, and 12 bases stayed unmatched. The V gene's germline CDR1 is SGHKS and CDR2 YYEKEE (reference sequence). The CDR3 covers 17 residues. CDR3 coding DNA: TGTGCCAGCAGCTTTCAGAGCGGGGGGGTTTTCAATTACGAGCAGTACTTC. Amino acids: CASSFQSGGVFNYEQYF.